This T cell receptor beta chain originates from a study of control samples from healthy donors and cancer patients (dated by TCRdb to 2018 to 2020). Points on this clone: There is no known antigen for this receptor. No base quality information exists; no much larger clone differs at one position.

Taken from the germline V gene, the CDR1 and CDR2 loops are KGHSY and FQNENV. Trimming at the junction amounts to 0 bases on V and 2 bases on J, and the germline ends lie 8 bases apart. The CDR3 covers 14 residues, taking in both the cysteine and the phenylalanine. The sequence is cut down to CDR3 DNA, 42 bases in frame from base 1. Libraries were built with the immunoSEQ multiplex PCR assay. TCRdb re-hosts the immuneACCESS table, in-frame sequences only. Its copies lack some clones; in the studies checked, an unresolved V gene accounts for under half of them, and the cause for the rest is not known. In this sample the table shows approximately 220,000 clones, around 94% of which occur a single time. The ten largest account for roughly 1.6% of the sample.

What was sequenced was blood. The sequence derives from a man aged 50 to 59 in good health. This receptor chain uses TRBV16 and TRBJ2-7, with no reliable assignment of the D segment. The CDR3 region has the sequence CASSQSQGTYEQYF. The DNA sequence reads TGTGCCAGCAGCCAATCGCAAGGTACCTACGAGCAGTACTTC.